This TCR beta chain is from a study of control samples from healthy donors and cancer patients. Germline lookup yields CDR1 SGHTA and CDR2 FQGNSA. This CDR3 comprises 16 residues. The V end was cut by 1 base, the J end by 10 bases, with 20 bases between. The table came from immunoSEQ multiplex PCR; TCRdb's copy has only in-frame clones and leaves some out. Among about 94,000 clones listed, 90% were seen once. The clonotype was recovered from a woman between 18 and 29 years old in good health. Sequences were obtained from blood. This chain joins TRBV7-2 and TRBJ1-5; D call uncertain. CDR3 protein: CASSLGMAGPFSPQHF. Written as DNA, the CDR3 is TGTGCCAGCAGCTTAGGAATGGCAGGCCCGTTCTCTCCCCAGCATTTT. Variable domain in full (rest from reference TRBV7-2 and TRBJ1-5): GAGVSQSPSNKVTEKGKDVELRCDPISGHTALYWYRQSLGQGLEFLIYFQGNSAPDKSGLPSDRFSAERTGGSVSTLTIQRTQQEDSAVYLCASSLGMAGPFSPQHFGDGTRLSIL.